The clone carrying this T cell receptor beta chain was observed a few times. This specimen comes from a study of long-term antiretroviral therapy in people with HIV. The germline CDR1 and CDR2 sequences are SGHNT and YYREEE (reference sequence). The V gene end was trimmed by 4 bases and the J gene end by 6 bases; junction bases not matched to a gene: 5. The CDR3 spans 13 residues. The assay, immunoSEQ v3.0, was run at survey level. Sequenced by immunoSEQ multiplex PCR; TCRdb stores in-frame clones only, minus some. This table has 15,000 to 20,000 clones, more than 65% appearing once. The rearrangement uses TRBV5-4 and TRBJ2-3; 7 bases agree with TRBD2. Here the sequenced sample was unsorted PBMCs, taken 0.5 years before starting antiretroviral therapy. The clonotype was recovered from a woman aged 45-59 years with HIV. CDR3 DNA: TGTGCCAGCAGCACGACTAGCAGCGATACGCAGTATTTT. Translated: CASSTTSSDTQYF.